The T cell receptor beta chain described here comes from a study of blood T cell repertoires in COVID-19. The wider study: The United States, Italy and Spain provided the acute and convalescent COVID-19 samples.

Libraries were prepared by immunoSEQ multiplex PCR; TCRdb keeps only in-frame clonotypes and omits some of them. The sample holds 150,000 or so clones, around nine tenths seen once. CDR1 is MDHEN, CDR2 SYDVKM, per germline. The CDR3 is 13 residues long. The V gene lost 6 bases and the J gene lost 2 bases, with 11 bases spanning the gap. The sequenced sample was peripheral blood. This sequence was found in a human donor in a cohort sampled during active COVID-19. J is TRBJ2-7 and V is TRBV28; D might be TRBD1 (5 bases). The CDR3 region has the DNA TGTGCCAGCAGCCTCGGACACCCCTACGAGCAGTACTTC. Its protein is CASSLGHPYEQYF.